The 21 T cell receptor beta chains presented below share a single source sample, sequenced in a study of shared clonotypes between healthy human individuals. The assay was immunoSEQ multiplex PCR, and TCRdb's table has in-frame clones only and misses some. This table holds 2 million to 2.5 million clones, nearly 97% found once. Sequencing was carried out using naive CD4+ T cells sorted from blood. As for subset: CD45RA+ positively selected. These TCRs come from a young man in good health.

The J gene is TRBJ2-7, the V gene TRBV4-1; 7 bases align to TRBD1. From germline, CDR1 is MGHRA and CDR2 YSYEKL. Trimming removed 3 bases from V and 0 bases from J; junction bases left unmatched: 5. The CDR3 is 15 residues long. This chain's CDR3 is CASSHGQASSYEQYF. CDR3 nucleotide sequence: TGCGCCAGCAGCCATGGACAGGCGAGCTCCTACGAGCAGTACTTC.

CDR3 nucleotide sequence: TGTGCCAGTAAGAGTCAATCCTACGAGCAGTACTTC. Translated: CASKSQSYEQYF. The chain uses TRBV19 and TRBJ2-7; D uncertain. Germline V gene sequence: CDR1 LNHDA, CDR2 SQIVND (reference sequence). Trimming left V 7 bases short and J 1 base short, with 8 bases between. The CDR3 spans 12 residues.

As regards this clone: A read error may produce the germline difference seen at one junction end. The chain has TRBV7-7 and TRBJ2-1; D is possibly TRBD2 (5 bases). Germline loops: CDR1 SSHAT, CDR2 FNYEAQ (reference sequence). The CDR3 is made up of 16 amino acids. CDR3 nucleotide sequence: TGTGCTAGCAGCTTAGAGGGTGGGATACGGTACAATGAGCAGTTCTTC. Amino acid sequence: CASSLEGGIRYNEQFF.

The chain is built from TRBV6-1 and TRBJ2-7; TRBD2 matches 7 bases. The germline CDR1 and CDR2 sequences are MNHNS and SASEGT. After removal of 7 bases from V and 0 bases from J, the junction contained 6 bases not matched to a gene. The CDR3 runs 14 residues. The CDR3 DNA follows: TGTGCCAGCACCGAGCGGGGTAGCTCCTACGAGCAGTACTTC. Protein: CASTERGSSYEQYF.

The rearrangement joins TRBV5-1 to TRBJ1-1; 7 bases agree with TRBD1. Germline trimming cut 0 bases from V and 3 bases from J; bases unmatched to any gene: 5. This CDR3 has 15 amino acids. Germline V gives CDR1 SGHRS, CDR2 YFSETQ. CDR3 DNA sequence: TGCGCCAGCAGCTTGGGACAGGGATGGGACACTGAAGCTTTCTTT. Translated, it gives CASSLGQGWDTEAFF.

The genes are TRBV5-4 and TRBJ1-3; a possible D gene is TRBD1 (5 bases). V was pared by 0 bases and J by 3 bases, with 7 bases between. The CDR3 extends over 14 amino acids. The germline CDR1 and CDR2 sequences are SGHNT and YYREEE (reference sequence). For the CDR3, the DNA is TGTGCCAGCAGCTTGGGGGGGTATGGAAACACCATATATTTT. The encoded protein is CASSLGGYGNTIYF.

The gene calls are TRBV28 and TRBJ2-7; either TRBD1 or TRBD2 may fit D (6 bases each). Trimming took 7 bases from V and 4 from J, leaving 14 bases between them. The CDR3 covers 13 residues. Germline CDR1 reads MDHEN; CDR2 reads SYDVKM. Here the CDR3 DNA reads TGTGCCAGCAAAGGGGGACTTGGATACGAGCAGTACTTC. Translated: CASKGGLGYEQYF.

This sequence joins TRBV5-4 and TRBJ1-1; D possibly corresponds to TRBD1 (5 bases). Germline loops: CDR1 SGHNT, CDR2 YYREEE (reference sequence). There are 15 residues in the CDR3. The V and J ends lost 2 bases and 4 bases respectively, with 15 bases between them. The CDR3 coding sequence is TGTGCCAGCAGCTTCGGGGGTCCCACTTTCACTGAAGCTTTCTTT. Protein product: CASSFGGPTFTEAFF.

This clone was seen more than once but under ten times. The genes are TRBV6-1 and TRBJ2-1, with 7 bases fitting TRBD1. V dropped 3 bases and J dropped 8; count of bases not matched to a gene: 4. This CDR3 is 13 amino acids long. In germline, CDR1 is MNHNS, CDR2 SASEGT. The chain's CDR3 is CASSDTGADEQFF. CDR3 nucleotide sequence: TGTGCCAGCAGTGATACAGGGGCGGATGAGCAGTTCTTC.

V and J are TRBV9 and TRBJ2-7; D possibly corresponds to TRBD1 (6 bases). V was cut by 3 bases and J by 0 bases, with 13 bases left in between. The CDR3 length is 15 residues. Germline loops: CDR1 SGDLS, CDR2 YYNGEE. The CDR3 spells CASSAQSDSSYEQYF. CDR3 coding DNA: TGTGCCAGCAGCGCACAATCGGACAGCTCCTACGAGCAGTACTTC.

This clone showed up just once. Other nucleotide sequences from this sample produce the same CDR3. This rearrangement joins TRBV6-1 to TRBJ1-1, with D perhaps matching TRBD1 (5 bases). Trimming stripped 3 bases from V and 1 base from J, with 6 bases between. Per the germline V gene, CDR1 is MNHNS and CDR2 is SASEGT. This CDR3 is built from 13 residues. In nucleotides, the CDR3 is TGTGCCAGCAGTGACAGGGCGAACACTGAAGCTTTCTTT. Amino acid sequence: CASSDRANTEAFF.

In DNA, the CDR3 is TGCGCCAGCAGCTCCCGGACAGGGTTGTCCGGGGAGCTGTTTTTT. Translation: CASSSRTGLSGELFF. V is TRBV5-1 and J is TRBJ2-2; 8 bases are shared with TRBD1. J was trimmed by 6 bases and V by 3 bases; bases with no gene match: 7. Germline assignment: CDR1 SGHRS and CDR2 YFSETQ. This CDR3 comprises 15 residues.

The CDR3 nucleotides read TGCGCCAGCAGCGTGGGACAGGGGGCGCACTATGGCTACACCTTC. Amino acid sequence: CASSVGQGAHYGYTF. The chain has TRBV5-1 and TRBJ1-2; 12 positions agree with TRBD1. J gave up 3 bases and V 4 bases, and 4 bases lay outside the gene matches. This CDR3 has 15 residues. Germline V gene lookup returns CDR1 SGHRS and CDR2 YFSETQ.

The chain employs TRBV18 and TRBJ1-2; tentatively, D is TRBD1 (6 bases). V lost 3 bases and J 3 bases, leaving 17 bases between the germline ends. This CDR3 spans 16 amino acids. CDR1 is KGHSH and CDR2 is LQKENI in the germline V gene. CDR3 sequence: CASSPSWDTEYYGYTF. The CDR3 nucleotides are TGTGCCAGCTCACCCTCCTGGGACACCGAATACTATGGCTACACCTTC.

V usage is TRBV30 and J usage is TRBJ2-7; 8 bases fit TRBD1. V shed 5 bases, J shed 2 bases, and the junction held 8 bases outside the gene matches. This CDR3 spans 14 amino acids. Germline V gene sequence: CDR1 GTSNPN, CDR2 SVGIG (reference sequence). CDR3 sequence: CAWDRGDTAYEQYF. CDR3 in DNA: TGTGCCTGGGACAGGGGTGACACAGCCTACGAGCAGTACTTC. Full variable domain (missing parts from reference TRBV30 and TRBJ2-7): SQTIHQWPATLVQPVGSPLSLECTVEGTSNPNLYWYRQAAGRGLQLLFYSVGIGQISSEVPQNLSASRPQDRQFILSSKKLLLSDSGFYLCAWDRGDTAYEQYFGPGTRLTVT.

The chain couples TRBV6-4 to TRBJ1-1; a weak D match, TRBD1 (6 bases). There are 13 residues in the CDR3. V lost 6 bases and J 5 bases, leaving 13 bases between the germline ends. Germline V CDR1 and CDR2: MRHNA, SNTAGT. The CDR3 is CASRSQGMTEAFF. The DNA of the CDR3 is TGTGCCAGCAGGTCACAGGGTATGACTGAAGCTTTCTTT.

This clone occurred a few times. No DNA is shown, since the ends of the CDR3 on it are uncertain; the CDR3 is the one TCRdb lists. The chain has TRBV6-1 and TRBJ2-1; TRBD2, the table's D call, was not compared with the DNA. The length of the CDR3 is 15 amino acids, counting both ends. CDR1 MNHNS and CDR2 SASEGT come from the germline V gene. CDR3 amino acids: CASSPVGPGGNEQFF.

The gene calls are TRBV6-1 and TRBJ1-2; 11 nucleotides match TRBD1. Unmatched junction bases numbered 6, after V lost 11 bases and J lost 4 bases. The CDR3 has 13 amino acids. The germline V gene has CDR1 MNHNS and CDR2 SASEGT. CDR3 DNA sequence: TGTGCCGGCTCGGGACAGGGGGTCTATGGCTACACCTTC. Its protein is CAGSGQGVYGYTF.

The chain uses TRBV7-2 and TRBJ1-1; D uncertain. V was shortened by 2 bases and J by 1 base, with 8 bases between the two germline ends. CDR3 size: 14 residues. Germline loops: CDR1 SGHTA, CDR2 FQGNSA. The CDR3 spells CASSLSTANTEAFF. DNA of the CDR3: TGTGCCAGCAGCTTAAGCACGGCGAACACTGAAGCTTTCTTT.

This chain connects TRBV7-9 to TRBJ1-1, with D possibly being TRBD1 (5 bases). CDR3 length equals 14 residues. The germline V and J ends were trimmed by 5 bases and 1 base, with 11 bases remaining between them. Germline lookup yields CDR1 SEHNR and CDR2 FQNEAQ (reference sequence). CDR3 residues: CASSNGTPNTEAFF. CDR3 sequence (DNA): TGTGCCAGCAGCAACGGGACGCCGAACACTGAAGCTTTCTTT.

The chain uses TRBV11-1 and TRBJ2-5, with a tentative D call TRBD1 (6 bases). The CDR3 consists of 14 residues. Trimming shortened V by 4 bases and J by 1 base, and 10 bases separated the two germline ends. Germline CDR1 reads SGHAT; CDR2 reads FQDESV (reference sequence). For the CDR3, the DNA is TGTGCCAGCAGCTCACGGACAGTCCAAGAGACCCAGTACTTC. Translating it yields CASSSRTVQETQYF.